This T cell receptor beta chain was observed in a study of beta chain features in type 1 diabetes. CDR1 MNHEY and CDR2 SMNVEV come from the germline V gene (reference sequence). The V gene lost 2 bases and the J gene lost 0 bases, with 6 bases spanning the gap. The CDR3 consists of 14 residues. Reverse transcribing all isolated RNA meant expressed TCRB transcripts were sequenced. Generated by immunoSEQ multiplex PCR, the TCRdb table keeps only in-frame clones and is missing some. Among about 200,000 clones listed, roughly 11% were seen once. This clone was observed at least ten times. Sample: central memory CD4+ T cells from blood. The rearrangement joins TRBV27 to TRBJ2-3; D is unclear. This clonotype originated in a man younger than 30 in good health. This chain's CDR3 is CASSLSVSTDTQYF. The CDR3 region has the DNA TGTGCCAGCAGTTTAAGCGTGAGCACAGATACGCAGTATTTT.